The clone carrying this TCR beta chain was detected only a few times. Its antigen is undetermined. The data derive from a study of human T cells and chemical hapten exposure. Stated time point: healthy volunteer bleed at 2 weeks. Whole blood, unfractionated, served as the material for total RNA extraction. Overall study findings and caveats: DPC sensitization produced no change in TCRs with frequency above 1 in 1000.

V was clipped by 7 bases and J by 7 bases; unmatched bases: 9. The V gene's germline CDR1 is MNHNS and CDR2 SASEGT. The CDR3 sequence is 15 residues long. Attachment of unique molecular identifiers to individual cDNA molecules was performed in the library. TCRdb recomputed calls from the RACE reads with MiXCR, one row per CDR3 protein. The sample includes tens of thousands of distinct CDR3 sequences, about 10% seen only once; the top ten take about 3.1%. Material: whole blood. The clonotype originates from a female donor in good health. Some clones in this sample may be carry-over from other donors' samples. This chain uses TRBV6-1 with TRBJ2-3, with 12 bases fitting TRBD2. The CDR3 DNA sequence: TGTGCCAGCACCCAACTAGCGGGAGGCCCGCATACGCAGTATTTT. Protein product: CASTQLAGGPHTQYF.